The following is a T cell receptor beta chain sequence with its context. Data came from immunoSEQ multiplex PCR; TCRdb stores just in-frame clones and leaves some out. The sample holds 65,000 or so clones, roughly 90% seen once. This sample stems from a study of blood T cell repertoires in COVID-19. For the study at large: Sites in the United States, Italy and Spain provided acute and convalescent COVID-19 samples. Sources were T cells, B-cell-depleted T cells, or PBMCs; the material itself was cDNA or gDNA.

Germline assignment: CDR1 LNHDA and CDR2 SQIVND (reference sequence). The CDR3 is 13 residues long. V trimming: 8 bases; J trimming: 4 bases; junction bases outside the gene matches: 7. Specimen: peripheral blood. The gene calls are TRBV19 and TRBJ1-1, with TRBD1 matching over 7 bases. The sequence came from a man aged 55 to 70 with acute or convalescent COVID-19. CDR3 coding DNA: TGTGCCAGTTGTGACAGGGCGGGCACTGAAGCTTTCTTT. Protein: CASCDRAGTEAFF.